These T cell receptor beta chains were read from a single sample in a study of PD-1 blockade in classical Hodgkin lymphoma. Produced via immunoSEQ multiplex PCR; TCRdb's table is partial and in-frame only. Counted here are tens of thousands of clones, 65% to 80% occurring once; the ten biggest clones make up around 1.2%. Sequencing used CD4+ T cells from blood, obtained before the fourth cycle of nivolumab. The receptors were gathered from a human donor with classical Hodgkin lymphoma. The CDR3 runs from the conserved cysteine through the conserved F or W. The D gene is left open where the match is weak. Clone size is shown for a subset of rows, as once, few, many or a class of expanded clone.

>TRBJ2-5|NA|TRBV5-4|NA
CASSLSPEETQYF
TGTGCCAGCAGCTTGTCGCCTGAGGAGACCCAGTACTTC
>TRBJ2-1|NA|TRBV5-6|NA
CASSFLSFSYNEQFF
TGTGCCAGCAGCTTCTTGAGTTTCTCCTACAATGAGCAGTTCTTC
>TRBJ1-3|NA|TRBV18|NA
CASSHPLMVGSGNTIYF
TGTGCCAGCTCCCATCCGTTAATGGTCGGTTCTGGAAACACCATATATTTT
>TRBJ1-1|few|TRBV30|NA
CAWSPRTNTEAFF
TGTGCCTGGAGTCCTCGAACGAACACTGAAGCTTTCTTT
>TRBJ2-7|NA|TRBV5-1|TRBD2
CASSLVASGGASSYEQYF
TGCGCCAGCAGCTTGGTTGCTAGCGGGGGGGCCAGCTCCTACGAGCAGTACTTC
>TRBJ1-5|few|TRBV11-2|NA
CASSLNGDQPQHF
TGTGCCAGCAGCTTAAATGGGGACCAGCCCCAGCATTTT
>TRBJ1-4|NA|TRBV4-3|TRBD1
CASSQNRGTNEKLFF
TGCGCCAGCAGCCAAAACAGGGGAACTAATGAAAAACTGTTTTTT
>TRBJ1-1|NA|TRBV6-4|NA
CASSGGEGARTEAFF
TGTGCCAGCAGTGGGGGGGAGGGCGCGAGGACTGAAGCTTTCTTT
>TRBJ1-1|NA|TRBV18|TRBD1
CASSRGLNTEAFF
TGTGCCAGCTCGAGGGGGCTGAACACTGAAGCTTTCTTT
>TRBJ1-4|NA|TRBV29-1|NA
CSVGWHNEKLFF
TGCAGCGTTGGGTGGCATAATGAAAAACTGTTTTTT
>TRBJ2-3|NA|TRBV6-5|TRBD2
CASSYGSGVTDTQYF
TGTGCCAGCAGTTATGGTAGCGGGGTAACAGATACGCAGTATTTT
>TRBJ2-2|NA|TRBV9|NA
CASSVASTGELFF
TGTGCCAGCAGCGTAGCTAGCACCGGGGAGCTGTTTTTT
>TRBJ2-7|NA|TRBV6-1|TRBD1
CASSGTGTGKMEQYF
TGTGCCAGCAGTGGCACCGGGACAGGGAAAATGGAGCAGTACTTC
>TRBJ1-5|NA|TRBV19|TRBD1
CASSTQGVGQPQHF
TGTGCCAGTAGTACCCAGGGGGTAGGGCAGCCCCAGCATTTT
>TRBJ2-1|few|TRBV19|NA
CASSIDSRGRNNEQFF
TGTGCCAGTAGTATAGATAGTCGCGGCCGGAACAATGAGCAGTTCTTC
>TRBJ1-1|few|TRBV5-8|TRBD1
CARGQGNTEAFF
TGTGCCAGGGGACAGGGGAACACTGAAGCTTTCTTT
>TRBJ1-6|NA|TRBV6-5|NA
CASRRTFRDNSPLHF
TGTGCCAGCAGAAGGACCTTTAGAGATAATTCACCCCTCCACTTT
>TRBJ2-7|NA|TRBV7-8|TRBD2
CASSPWTSYYEQYF
TGTGCCAGCAGCCCCTGGACTAGCTACTACGAGCAGTACTTC
>TRBJ2-5|NA|TRBV9|NA
CASSPRGSRFQETQYF
TGTGCCAGCAGCCCCCGGGGTAGCAGGTTCCAAGAGACCCAGTACTTC
>TRBJ1-2|NA|TRBV2|NA
CASSWTNRDGYTF
TGTGCCAGCAGTTGGACCAACCGGGATGGCTACACCTTC
>TRBJ1-2|NA|TRBV7-2|NA
CASSPRTPYGYTF
TGTGCCAGCAGCCCCCGGACACCCTATGGCTACACCTTC
>TRBJ1-5|NA|TRBV27|NA
CASSRSTATASNQPQHF
TGTGCCAGCAGTCGATCGACAGCTACCGCAAGCAATCAGCCCCAGCATTTT
>TRBJ2-5|NA|TRBV5-4|TRBD1
CASSWGQGRETQYF
TGTGCCAGCAGCTGGGGACAGGGTAGGGAGACCCAGTACTTC
>TRBJ2-7|once|TRBV7-8|NA
CASSWGSPGEQYF
TGTGCCAGCAGCTGGGGGAGCCCGGGGGAGCAGTACTTC
>TRBJ2-5|NA|TRBV10-3|NA
CAISESQGLQETQYF
TGTGCCATCAGTGAATCTCAGGGACTCCAAGAGACCCAGTACTTC
>TRBJ2-2|NA|TRBV7-8|TRBD2
CASRLAGGSDTGELFF
TGTGCCAGCAGACTAGCGGGGGGGTCTGACACCGGGGAGCTGTTTTTT
>TRBJ1-1|NA|TRBV29-1|TRBD1
CSVTVTGVPEAFF
TGCAGCGTTACCGTGACAGGGGTCCCTGAAGCTTTCTTT
>TRBJ1-2|NA|TRBV7-2|NA
CASSSAEITVYGYTF
TGTGCCAGCAGCTCGGCGGAGATTACTGTCTATGGCTACACCTTC
>TRBJ2-7|few|TRBV10-3|TRBD2
CAVSGTSPEQYF
TGTGCCGTTTCCGGGACTAGCCCCGAGCAGTACTTC
>TRBJ1-5|NA|TRBV19|NA
CASSPHGHKPQHF
TGTGCCAGTAGTCCCCACGGACATAAGCCCCAGCATTTT
>TRBJ1-5|NA|TRBV7-2|NA
CASSLGQNSNQPQHF
TGTGCCAGCAGCTTAGGACAGAACAGCAATCAGCCCCAGCATTTT
>TRBJ1-1|NA|TRBV18|TRBD1
CASSPGGLGTEAFF
TGTGCCAGCTCCCCAGGGGGCTTAGGCACTGAAGCTTTCTTT
>TRBJ2-3|NA|TRBV19|TRBD1
CASSLGTGGNLDTQYF
TGTGCCAGTAGCCTCGGGACAGGGGGTAACCTAGATACGCAGTATTTT
>TRBJ1-1|few|TRBV19|TRBD1
CASSTGTGVIFEAFF
TGTGCCAGTAGTACCGGGACAGGGGTGATTTTTGAAGCTTTCTTT
>TRBJ2-3|NA|TRBV19|NA
CASTDPGVRTDTQYF
TGTGCCAGTACCGATCCAGGGGTTCGCACAGATACGCAGTATTTT
>TRBJ2-7|NA|TRBV29-1|NA
CSVVGRAYEQYF
TGCAGCGTTGTGGGCAGGGCCTACGAGCAGTACTTC
>TRBJ2-7|NA|TRBV7-2|NA
CASSLGGTTTYEQYF
TGTGCCAGCAGCTTAGGGGGGACCACTACCTACGAGCAGTACTTC
>TRBJ1-6|NA|TRBV29-1|TRBD1
CSVGDREDSPLHF
TGCAGCGTAGGAGACAGGGAGGATTCACCCCTCCACTTT
>TRBJ2-7|few|TRBV11-2|NA
CASSSGFPYEQYF
TGTGCCAGCAGCTCCGGGTTTCCCTACGAGCAGTACTTC
>TRBJ2-3|NA|TRBV11-3|TRBD1
CASSLAGTGGPDTQYF
TGTGCCAGCAGCTTAGCCGGGACAGGGGGACCAGATACGCAGTATTTT
>TRBJ1-3|NA|TRBV5-1|NA
CASSSMSAGRSGNTIYF
TGCGCCAGCAGCTCCATGAGTGCGGGGAGGTCTGGAAACACCATATATTTT
>TRBJ2-6|once|TRBV5-1|TRBD1
CASSINPGQISGANVLTF
TGCGCCAGCAGCATTAACCCGGGACAGATCTCTGGGGCCAACGTCCTGACTTTC
>TRBJ2-2|NA|TRBV4-2|NA
CASSQDRLANTGELFF
TGTGCCAGCAGCCAAGATAGGCTAGCGAACACCGGGGAGCTGTTTTTT
>TRBJ2-3|NA|TRBV7-9|TRBD2
CASSPGTSGGARDTQYF
TGTGCCAGCAGCCCCGGGACTAGCGGGGGGGCAAGGGATACGCAGTATTTT
>TRBJ2-3|NA|TRBV2|TRBD2
CASSERGGQSDTQYF
TGTGCCAGCAGTGAGCGGGGGGGCCAATCAGATACGCAGTATTTT